This T cell receptor (beta chain) was retrieved from a study of response to subunit inactivated influenza vaccine. Study-wide points: The authors suggested that every seasonal influenza vaccination recruits few new T cells.

The CDR3 is made up of 14 amino acids. Germline CDR1 is DFQATT and CDR2 is SNEGSKA (reference sequence). Trimming removed 4 bases from V and 0 bases from J, with 10 bases in between. This clonotype turned up a few times. Its specificity is not known. Each CDR3 protein is one row after TCRdb ran MiXCR on the RT-PCR reads. The sample gives approximately 490,000 distinct CDR3 sequences, 6% to 9% of which show up once; approximately 14% is in the top ten. The starting material was PBMCs from blood, obtained around 25 months after vaccination. The TCR was taken from a man aged 45-69 years who received an inactivated influenza vaccine. This rearrangement joins TRBV20-1 to TRBJ2-1, with a possible D match to TRBD1 (6 bases). The CDR3 coding sequence is TGCAGTGCTAAAGACAGGCTCTCCTACAATGAGCAGTTCTTC. Protein product: CSAKDRLSYNEQFF.